The clone carrying this T cell receptor (beta chain) was detected ten times or more. Its specificity is unknown. Mismatch with germline at one junction end may stem from a read error. The sample comes from a study of T-cell reconstitution after alpha-beta-depleted transplantation in children. General study points: Hyperexpanded clones declined; after one year, newly produced T cells mostly supplied diversity.

CDR1 is SQVTM, CDR2 ANQGSEA, per germline. The CDR3 covers 15 residues. For TCRbeta, the library was prepared with unique molecular identifiers. MiXCR, applied by TCRdb to the PCR reads, yields one record per CDR3 protein. The sample holds about 190,000 distinct CDR3 sequences; around 10% are singletons and the top ten take 13%. Sequencing used PBMCs, obtained before TCRalphabeta/CD19-depleted stem cell transplant. This clonotype was sampled from a boy under 10 years old with acute myeloid leukemia, due to receive a stem cell transplant. V and J are TRBV29-1 and TRBJ2-7; TRBD2 aligns across 7 bases. CDR3 bases: TGCGGCGTTGAAACGGGAGGTGCCTGGTTCAACGAGCAGTACTTC. This translates into CGVETGGAWFNEQYF.